Sequencing of this TCR beta chain was carried out in a study of blood T cell repertoires in COVID-19. As processed by the authors: How many nucleated cells were present was estimated from reference gene primer amplification. Data came from immunoSEQ multiplex PCR; TCRdb stores just in-frame clones and leaves some out. From that table come the V and J calls and clone size; the DNA was used to work out D and trimming. The sample lists over 200,000 clones; around 88% were seen once. Germline CDR1 is MDHEN and CDR2 is SYDVKM. The CDR3 sequence is 14 residues long. The V and J ends lost 3 bases and 4 bases, in that order; junction bases with no gene match: 6. Recovery meant two consecutive negative NP/OP PCR tests, professional clearance, or resolved symptoms.

The genes are TRBV28 and TRBJ2-7; 7 bases align to TRBD2. This receptor was taken from a man between 35 and 55 years old who had recovered from COVID-19. Material for sequencing was PBMCs or T cells enriched from blood (not recorded which). In nucleotides, the CDR3 is TGTGCCAGCAGTTTGGGGACTATGAATTACGAGCAGTACTTC. Amino acids: CASSLGTMNYEQYF.